Below, 29 T cell receptor beta chains from the same sample are listed, as sequenced in a study of CD8 T cell repertoires and HIV-1 epitope variants (dated by TCRdb to about 2020). Library preparation used the immunoSEQ multiplex PCR assay. TCRdb took over this immuneACCESS table, retaining in-frame rearrangements with V and J assigned. Such tables are incomplete; in checked studies, under half of the missing clones stem from an unresolved V gene, and the remainder is unexplained. The sample yields tens of thousands of clones; roughly four fifths were counted once. The ten largest clones represent about 26% of the sample. The sample was uncultured baseline CD8+ T cells from peripheral blood mononuclear cells (PBMCs). The receptors were sampled from a male donor with HIV.

The chain is built from TRBV21-1 and TRBJ2-3; the DNA was not compared with TRBD1, the D call given in the table. TRBV21-1 is listed as a pseudogene. The CDR3 loop spans 17 amino acids. In DNA, the CDR3 is TGTGCCAGCAGCAAAGTGGGCAGAAGATCTAGCACAGATACGCAGTATTTT. The encoded protein is CASSKVGRRSSTDTQYF.

The gene calls are TRBV13 and TRBJ1-2; D might be TRBD1 (5 bases). CDR1 and CDR2 (germline): PRHDT, FYEKMQ (reference sequence). The CDR3 is made up of 15 amino acids. Trimming cost V 11 bases and J 12 bases, with 31 bases left between them. CDR3 region: CAAGSFGQGDSINTF. The CDR3 bases are TGTGCCGCCGGGTCCTTCGGGCAGGGAGATTCTATAAACACCTTC.

The chain is built from TRBV4-1 and TRBJ2-4; 11 bases are a match to TRBD1. V was pared by 3 bases and J by 4 bases, with 8 bases of the junction left unmatched. Germline CDR1 is MGHRA and CDR2 is YSYEKL. The CDR3 extends over 17 amino acids. CDR3 residues: CASSHPKDRGQKNIQYF. The CDR3 DNA is TGCGCCAGCAGCCACCCTAAGGACAGGGGGCAAAAAAACATTCAGTACTTC.

The V gene is TRBV7-9, the J gene TRBJ2-7; TRBD2 matches at 8 bases. The germline V gene has CDR1 SEHNR and CDR2 FQNEAQ (reference sequence). This CDR3 spans 14 amino acids. With V trimmed by 3 bases and J by 5 bases, 6 bases remained unmatched. The CDR3 protein is CASSLGGGNNEQYF. Here the CDR3 DNA reads TGTGCCAGCAGCTTGGGCGGGGGGAACAACGAGCAGTACTTC. Drawing the rest from reference TRBV7-9 and TRBJ2-7, the complete variable domain is DTGVSQNPRHKITKRGQNVTFRCDPISEHNRLYWYRQTLGQGPEFLTYFQNEAQLEKSRLLSDRFSAERPKGSFSTLEIQRTEQGDSAMYLCASSLGGGNNEQYFGPGTRLTVT.

The CDR3 is CASSLETGRNTEAFF. CDR3 coding DNA: TGTGCCAGCAGCTTGGAGACAGGGAGGAACACTGAAGCTTTCTTT. This rearrangement joins TRBV5-4 to TRBJ1-1; 7 bases line up with TRBD1. The CDR3 runs 15 residues. J gave up 1 base and V 0 bases, and 3 bases lay outside the gene matches. Germline V gives CDR1 SGHNT, CDR2 YYREEE (reference sequence).

The chain joins TRBV5-4 to TRBJ2-5; 10 bases are shared with TRBD2. Germline V CDR1 and CDR2: SGHNT, YYREEE (reference sequence). The CDR3 length is 16 residues. With V trimmed by 2 bases and J by 5 bases, 9 bases remained unmatched. The CDR3 nucleotides are TGTGCCAGCAGCTTCAGCGGGGGGGCTGGATCTGAGACCCAGTACTTC. It yields the protein CASSFSGGAGSETQYF. Drawing the rest from reference TRBV5-4 and TRBJ2-5, the complete variable domain is ETGVTQSPTHLIKTRGQQVTLRCSSQSGHNTVSWYQQALGQGPQFIFQYYREEENGRGNFPPRFSGLQFPNYSSELNVNALELDDSALYLCASSFSGGAGSETQYFGPGTRLLVL.

This chain joins TRBV5-4 and TRBJ1-2, with D uncertain. The CDR3 runs to 12 residues. Germline CDR1 and CDR2: SGHNT and YYREEE (reference sequence). Deletions cut 2 bases from V and 4 bases from J, with 6 bases between. CDR3 DNA: TGTGCCAGCAGCTTTGAGTTCTATGGCTACACCTTC. Translated: CASSFEFYGYTF. Complete variable domain (other parts from reference TRBV5-4 and TRBJ1-2): ETGVTQSPTHLIKTRGQQVTLRCSSQSGHNTVSWYQQALGQGPQFIFQYYREEENGRGNFPPRFSGLQFPNYSSELNVNALELDDSALYLCASSFEFYGYTFGSGTRLTVV.

The V call is TRBV5-1, the J call TRBJ2-7, with D perhaps matching TRBD1 (5 bases). CDR3 length: 14 residues. Trimming took off 3 bases at V and 1 base at J, with 11 bases between the two ends. Germline V gene sequence: CDR1 SGHRS, CDR2 YFSETQ. CDR3 residues: CASSSLQGSYEQYF. CDR3 bases: TGCGCCAGCAGCTCTCTCCAGGGTTCCTACGAGCAGTACTTC.

The table lists this clone with a few counts. The chain carries TRBV19 and TRBJ1-1; D uncertain. There are 14 residues in the CDR3. V was trimmed by 6 bases and J by 2 bases, leaving 13 bases between them. CDR1 LNHDA and CDR2 SQIVND come from the germline V gene (reference sequence). CDR3: CASSLAHLNTEAFF. The DNA for the CDR3 is TGTGCCAGTAGCCTAGCGCACCTAAACACTGAAGCTTTCTTT. Full variable domain (remainder filled in from reference TRBV19 and TRBJ1-1): DGGITQSPKYLFRKEGQNVTLSCEQNLNHDAMYWYRQDPGQGLRLIYYSQIVNDFQKGDIAEGYSVSREKKESFPLTVTSAQKNPTAFYLCASSLAHLNTEAFFGQGTRLTVV.

The V and J genes are TRBV4-1 and TRBJ2-3; possible D gene TRBD2, 6 bases. The CDR3 covers 17 residues. Trimming took 1 base from V and 5 from J, leaving 19 bases between them. Germline loops: CDR1 MGHRA, CDR2 YSYEKL. Here the CDR3 reads CASSQVVGGIRVDTQYF. The CDR3 nucleotides read TGCGCCAGCAGCCAAGTAGTGGGAGGCATTAGGGTAGATACGCAGTATTTT.

A few counts support this clone. This chain joins TRBV9 and TRBJ1-2; perhaps TRBD1 as D (5 bases). The V and J ends lost 0 bases and 4 bases respectively, with 16 bases between them. The CDR3 length is 16 residues. Looked up from germline, CDR1 is SGDLS and CDR2 is YYNGEE. This CDR3 reads CASSVASAGLGYGYTF. The CDR3 DNA sequence: TGTGCCAGCAGCGTAGCATCGGCAGGGCTGGGCTATGGCTACACCTTC.

This rearrangement joins TRBV5-1 to TRBJ1-1; D unclear. In germline, CDR1 is SGHRS, CDR2 YFSETQ. The CDR3 length is 11 residues. V lost 0 bases to trimming and J lost 5 bases, with 2 bases between them. The CDR3 is CASSLGTEAFF. The CDR3 DNA follows: TGCGCCAGCAGCTTGGGTACTGAAGCTTTCTTT.

The genes are TRBV27 and TRBJ2-3, with 11 bases that match TRBD1. The V and J ends lost 6 bases and 4 bases, in that order; junction bases with no gene match: 9. The CDR3 contains 16 residues. The germline V gene encodes CDR1 MNHEY and CDR2 SMNVEV (reference sequence). This chain's CDR3 is CASSPYPGQGADTQYF. The CDR3 nucleotides read TGTGCCAGCAGCCCATATCCGGGACAGGGGGCAGATACGCAGTATTTT.

This clone was detected only a few times. The chain has TRBV5-6 and TRBJ2-1; 7 bases align to TRBD2. J was trimmed by 7 bases and V by 3 bases; bases with no gene match: 7. The CDR3 is made up of 14 amino acids. CDR1 is SGHDT and CDR2 is YYEEEE in the germline V gene. The chain's CDR3 is CASSWWRESNEQFF. The CDR3 nucleotides are TGTGCCAGCAGCTGGTGGCGGGAGTCGAATGAGCAGTTCTTC.

This clone was counted once. The rearrangement uses TRBV15 and TRBJ2-3; unclear D gene. V lost 1 base, J lost 1 base, and 12 bases lay in between. Per the germline V gene, CDR1 is LNHNV and CDR2 is YYDKDF (reference sequence). This CDR3 contains 16 residues. The CDR3 DNA reads TGTGCCACCAGCAGAGTAACGGGTCAAGGCACAGATACGCAGTATTTT. Its translation is CATSRVTGQGTDTQYF.

The CDR3 DNA is TGTGCCAGCAGTTACTCGGCGAGCCTTACGCAGTATTTT. It encodes CASSYSASLTQYF. The V call is TRBV6-5, the J call TRBJ2-3, with D unresolved. The CDR3 consists of 13 residues. Germline CDR1 reads MNHEY; CDR2 reads SVGAGI. V dropped 0 bases and J dropped 8 bases, with 9 bases sitting between them.

V usage is TRBV7-8 and J usage is TRBJ2-7; tentatively, D is TRBD1 (6 bases). Trimming left V 5 bases short and J 6 bases short, with 17 bases between. Germline-derived CDR1 and CDR2 are SGHVS and FQNEAQ. CDR3 length: 14 amino acids. For the CDR3, the DNA is TGTGCCAGCAGCCTCCGGGACAACCAGCTCGAGCAGTACTTC. Translating it yields CASSLRDNQLEQYF. The full variable domain, its missing parts supplied by reference TRBV7-8 and TRBJ2-7, is GAGVSQSPRYKVAKRGQDVALRCDPISGHVSLFWYQQALGQGPEFLTYFQNEAQLDKSGLPSDRFFAERPEGSVSTLKIQRTQQEDSAVYLCASSLRDNQLEQYFGPGTRLTVT.

The chain joins TRBV6-5 to TRBJ2-7, with a weak D call TRBD1 (6 bases). Trimming took off 4 bases at V and 6 bases at J, with 16 bases between the two ends. The CDR3 consists of 14 residues. Germline V lookup: CDR1 MNHEY, CDR2 SVGAGI. The CDR3 coding sequence is TGTGCCAGCAGTTTCTTCAGGGGTCGTGGCGAGCAGTACTTC. Translation gives CASSFFRGRGEQYF.

V and J are TRBV6-5 and TRBJ1-2, with 8 positions matching TRBD1. Germline V gene lookup returns CDR1 MNHEY and CDR2 SVGAGI. The CDR3 is 14 residues long. After removal of 5 bases from V and 3 bases from J, the junction contained 5 bases not matched to a gene. The CDR3 region has the DNA TGTGCCAGCAGTCGTATGACAGGGGACTATGGCTACACCTTC. Residues: CASSRMTGDYGYTF.

The chain combines TRBV27 with TRBJ1-6; no firm D call. V was cut by 6 bases and J by 0 bases, with 6 bases left in between. The CDR3 consists of 14 residues. Per germline, CDR1 MNHEY and CDR2 SMNVEV (reference sequence). This CDR3 reads CASRGSSYNSPLHF. The CDR3, as DNA: TGTGCCAGCAGGGGGAGCTCCTATAATTCACCCCTCCACTTT.

The chain recombines TRBV5-6 with TRBJ1-2; 12 bases fit TRBD1. This CDR3 spans 17 amino acids. Losses at the gene ends were 4 bases for V and 3 bases for J; bases not matched to a gene: 10. Germline CDR1 SGHDT, CDR2 YYEEEE. The CDR3 sequence is CASSPGTGGWSDYGYTF. The CDR3 DNA follows: TGTGCCAGCAGCCCCGGGACAGGGGGCTGGAGTGACTATGGCTACACCTTC.

The V and J genes are TRBV6-1 and TRBJ1-3; D gene uncertain. This CDR3 region has 15 residues. CDR1 is MNHNS, CDR2 SASEGT, per germline. V was pared by 3 bases and J by 2 bases, with 11 bases between. The CDR3 loop reads CASSERVRTGNTIYF. The CDR3 DNA follows: TGTGCCAGCAGTGAGAGGGTCAGGACTGGAAACACCATATATTTT.

This clone has only a few counts. The chain is built from TRBV18 and TRBJ2-1; possibly TRBD1 for D (5 bases). The CDR3 contains 16 residues. CDR1 is KGHSH, CDR2 LQKENI, per germline. V was pared by 3 bases and J by 4 bases, with 16 bases between. The CDR3 DNA sequence: TGTGCCAGCTCACCGGACAAGGGCCCACAATACAATGAGCAGTTCTTC. It translates to CASSPDKGPQYNEQFF.

In this sample, this clone turned up many times. The chain couples TRBV15 to TRBJ1-1; D remains unclear. Germline V gene sequence: CDR1 LNHNV, CDR2 YYDKDF (reference sequence). The CDR3 runs to 13 residues. V dropped 5 bases and J dropped 1 base, with 8 bases sitting between them. CDR3 residues: CATSQQPNTEAFF. The DNA of the CDR3 is TGTGCCACCAGCCAACAGCCGAACACTGAAGCTTTCTTT.

CDR3 sequence reads: CASSLLGGETQYF. The CDR3 bases are TGTGCCAGCAGTCTTTTAGGCGGGGAGACCCAGTACTTC. V gene TRBV27 combines with J gene TRBJ2-5; tentatively, D is TRBD2 (5 bases). Germline V gene data show CDR1 as MNHEY and CDR2 as SMNVEV (reference sequence). The CDR3 covers 13 residues. Trimming removed 5 bases at V and 5 bases at J, with 12 bases between.

The chain recombines TRBV7-8 with TRBJ1-5, with no clear D. CDR3 length: 15 amino acids. Germline values: CDR1 SGHVS, CDR2 FQNEAQ. The V gene lost 1 base and the J gene lost 0 bases, with 7 bases spanning the gap. The CDR3, as DNA: TGTGCCAGCAGCTTAGTAAGCAATAGCAATCAGCCCCAGCATTTT. Amino acid sequence: CASSLVSNSNQPQHF.

The V call is TRBV7-3, the J call TRBJ2-5; the D call may be TRBD1 or TRBD2 (6 bases each). The germline V gene has CDR1 SGHTA and CDR2 FQGTGA. V gave up 8 bases and J gave up 4 bases, with 20 bases separating them. The CDR3 contains 15 residues. CDR3 in DNA: TGTGCCAGCGCCCTGTTTGGGGGGCCTTCAGAGACCCAGTACTTC. Protein sequence: CASALFGGPSETQYF.

This clone was observed many times. This rearrangement joins TRBV19 to TRBJ2-7, with 9 bases lining up with TRBD2. CDR1 and CDR2 (germline): LNHDA, SQIVND (reference sequence). The ends lost 5 bases at V and 3 bases at J; junction bases unmatched: 5. The CDR3 has 14 residues. The CDR3 DNA reads TGTGCCAGTAGTTTAGCGGGAGCGAACTACGAGCAGTACTTC. Protein: CASSLAGANYEQYF.

The chain carries TRBV28 and TRBJ1-5; weak D call: TRBD1 (5 bases). The germline gives CDR1 MDHEN, CDR2 SYDVKM. Trimming left V 4 bases short and J 3 bases short, with 10 bases between. CDR3 length equals 14 residues. The CDR3 protein is CASSSPGTNQPQHF. In DNA, the CDR3 is TGTGCCAGCAGTTCCCCAGGGACCAATCAGCCCCAGCATTTT.